The clone carrying this TCR beta chain came up a few times. What it recognizes is unknown. At one end the junction does not follow the germline gene, possibly because of a read error. The data stem from a study of blood T cells in healthy people across ages. Study outcomes and limitations: Diversity figures derived from one million T cells were judged to underestimate the true value.

The second PCR ran about 6 to 12 cycles with a sample-barcoded 5' primer and J-beta primers. TCRdb ran MiXCR on the 5' RACE reads and lists one entry per CDR3 protein. The top ten hold around a fifth of the sample, which has about 730,000 distinct CDR3 sequences, roughly two fifths seen once. Germline V CDR1 and CDR2: KGHSH, LQKENI. The CDR3 loop spans 17 amino acids. The sequence was collected from a woman aged 55-70 years in good health. This chain connects TRBV18 to TRBJ2-7; the match to TRBD2 covers 9 bases. Input material: blood. The CDR3 DNA reads as TGTGCCAGCTCACCAAGAGAGCGGGGGGCCCTCTCCAACGAGCAGTACTTC. Amino acid sequence: CASSPRERGALSNEQYF.